This T cell receptor (beta chain) was observed in a study of regulatory T cells in long-lasting Graves disease. From germline, CDR1 is DFQATT and CDR2 SNEGSKA (reference sequence). This CDR3 is 11 amino acids long. V lost 7 bases and J lost 0, with 5 bases in between. Time point given: newly diagnosed GD, antithyroid drugs for less than 3 months. Isolated PBMC RNA provided the starting material for the TCR library. Arm-PCR of CDR3 regions and iRepertoire HTBI primers were the basis on which TCR beta libraries were built. TCRdb re-analysed the multiplex PCR reads in MiXCR, keeping a single row per CDR3 protein. This table has 410,000 or so distinct CDR3 sequences, 14% to 15% appearing once. This clonotype has a count of ten or more. These data were also reused for a study on T cells in Graves' hyperthyroidism and ophthalmopathy. From that report: Most thyroid clonotypes with frequency above 0.001 were detected in blood.

This clonotype originated in a woman aged 25 to 39 with Graves disease. The V gene is TRBV20-1, the J gene TRBJ2-3, with no clear D. The source material was peripheral blood mononuclear cells (PBMCs), sampled at new diagnosis, from a patient treated with antithyroid drugs. CDR3: CSVPSTDTQYF. CDR3 DNA: TGCAGTGTCCCTAGCACAGATACGCAGTATTTT.